This passage covers 25 T cell receptor beta chains from one sample sequenced in a study of blood T cell repertoires in COVID-19. TCRdb's table, derived via immunoSEQ multiplex PCR, lists solely in-frame clones and lacks some. In the table there are roughly 42,000 clones, 79% of which are singletons. Sequenced material: peripheral blood. Every receptor here comes from a woman of 80 years or more with acute or convalescent COVID-19.

This clone was observed once. This rearrangement joins TRBV3-1 (or the pseudogene TRBV3-2) to TRBJ2-1, with 10 bases that match TRBD2. This CDR3 region has 17 residues. The J segment lost 6 bases and the V segment lost 5 bases, leaving 13 bases of the junction unmatched. From germline, CDR1 is LGHDT and CDR2 YNNKEL (reference sequence). The CDR3 is CASSARGGAGGPNEQFF. CDR3 nucleotides: TGTGCCAGCAGCGCCCGAGGGGGAGCGGGAGGGCCCAATGAGCAGTTCTTC.

The chain links TRBV9 to TRBJ1-5; tentative D call: TRBD1 (5 bases). The V end lost 2 bases, the J end lost 1 base, and 10 bases lay between the germline ends. This CDR3 is built from 15 residues. Germline V CDR1 and CDR2: SGDLS, YYNGEE. The CDR3 nucleotides read TGTGCCAGCAGCGTTGGGCAGGGAAGCAATCAGCCCCAGCATTTT. Protein product: CASSVGQGSNQPQHF.

This chain uses TRBV10-2 with TRBJ1-5; D is possibly TRBD1 (6 bases). The CDR3 has 13 residues. V was clipped by 10 bases and J by 7 bases, with 17 bases between them. From germline, CDR1 is WSHSY and CDR2 SAAADI. The CDR3 nucleotides read TGCGCCACCCTGGCGGGCGACAGGCAGCCCCAGCATTTT. It codes for CATLAGDRQPQHF.

This clone appeared once. V and J are TRBV5-4 and TRBJ2-5; 7 nucleotides match TRBD2. CDR1 is SGHNT and CDR2 is YYREEE in the germline V gene (reference sequence). The CDR3 loop spans 16 amino acids. The J segment lost 5 bases and the V segment lost 3 bases, leaving 13 bases of the junction unmatched. CDR3 sequence: CASSWGGVPARETQYF. DNA of the CDR3: TGTGCCAGCAGCTGGGGGGGGGTACCAGCCCGTGAGACCCAGTACTTC.

The CDR3 loop reads CASSPGTSVNNEQFF. Written as DNA, the CDR3 is TGTGCCAGCAGCCCCGGGACTAGCGTAAACAATGAGCAGTTCTTC. The V gene is TRBV3-1 (or the pseudogene TRBV3-2), the J gene TRBJ2-1; 10 bases align to TRBD2. After removal of 4 bases from V and 5 bases from J, the junction contained 5 bases not matched to a gene. CDR3 length: 15 residues. Germline lookup yields CDR1 LGHDT and CDR2 YNNKEL (reference sequence).

About this clone: At one end the junction does not follow the germline gene, possibly because of a read error. The gene calls are TRBV7-7 and TRBJ2-7; 11 bases are a match to TRBD2. The germline CDR1 and CDR2 sequences are SSHAT and FNYEAQ (reference sequence). The CDR3 has 18 amino acids. The CDR3 is CASSLVVLAGGPNYEQYF. Written as DNA, the CDR3 is TGTGCTAGCAGCTTAGTGGTTCTAGCGGGAGGCCCAAACTACGAGCAGTACTTC.

This chain uses TRBV5-6 with TRBJ2-6; D not resolved. The V gene lost 0 bases and the J gene lost 0 bases, with 13 bases spanning the gap. The CDR3 has 18 amino acids. Germline V lookup: CDR1 SGHDT, CDR2 YYEEEE. The CDR3, as DNA: TGTGCCAGCAGCTTGGGTGCTTTGGCATCCTCTGGGGCCAACGTCCTGACTTTC. It yields the protein CASSLGALASSGANVLTF. The entire variable domain, with the rest obtained from reference TRBV5-6 and TRBJ2-6, is as follows: DAGVTQSPTHLIKTRGQQVTLRCSPKSGHDTVSWYQQALGQGPQFIFQYYEEEERQRGNFPDRFSGHQFPNYSSELNVNALLLGDSALYLCASSLGALASSGANVLTFGAGSRLTVL.

This clone was detected only a few times. The rearrangement links TRBV4-2 to TRBJ2-7, with D perhaps matching TRBD1 (5 bases). Germline assignment: CDR1 LGHNA and CDR2 YNFKEQ. V lost 7 bases and J lost 2, with 21 bases in between. The CDR3 loop spans 16 amino acids. DNA for the CDR3: TGTGCCAGCAAATTCACCTTTAAGGACACCGCCTACGAGCAGTACTTC. Protein sequence: CASKFTFKDTAYEQYF.

The V and J genes are TRBV27 and TRBJ1-5, with D possibly TRBD1 on 6 matching bases. CDR1 and CDR2 from the germline V gene are MNHEY and SMNVEV (reference sequence). V lost 2 bases, J lost 6 bases, and 11 bases lay in between. This CDR3 has 14 residues. The chain's CDR3 is CASSLPGVGQPQHF. The DNA for the CDR3 is TGTGCCAGCAGTTTACCAGGGGTGGGTCAGCCCCAGCATTTT.

This clone was seen just once. The chain is built from TRBV30 and TRBJ2-1, with 9 bases fitting TRBD2. Germline values: CDR1 GTSNPN, CDR2 SVGIG (reference sequence). This CDR3 comprises 12 residues. J lost 14 bases, V lost 3 bases, and 8 bases had no gene match. The CDR3, as DNA: TGTGCCTGGAGCTTACCCGGGACTAGCAAGTTCTTC. Its translation is CAWSLPGTSKFF.

The chain couples TRBV27 to TRBJ1-1; D may be TRBD1 (5 bases). Germline values: CDR1 MNHEY, CDR2 SMNVEV (reference sequence). V dropped 3 bases and J dropped 5 bases, with 13 bases sitting between them. This CDR3 contains 14 residues. CDR3 sequence: CASSFRGLGTEAFF. The DNA for the CDR3 is TGTGCCAGCAGTTTTCGGGGGTTGGGGACTGAAGCTTTCTTT.

The rearrangement links TRBV7-9 to TRBJ2-5; D uncertain. This CDR3 contains 12 residues. The V gene lost 6 bases and the J gene lost 4 bases, with 9 bases spanning the gap. The V gene's germline CDR1 is SEHNR and CDR2 FQNEAQ (reference sequence). The CDR3 coding sequence is TGTGCCAGCAGTCCGACGGGAGAGACCCAGTACTTC. Its protein product is CASSPTGETQYF.

The chain uses TRBV7-9 and TRBJ2-1, with D possibly matching TRBD1 (5 bases). CDR1 is SEHNR and CDR2 is FQNEAQ in the germline V gene (reference sequence). This CDR3 region has 16 residues. V was cut by 0 bases and J by 3 bases, with 12 bases left in between. CDR3 region: CASSLARTGRYNEQFF. CDR3 bases: TGTGCCAGCAGCTTAGCGCGTACAGGCCGCTACAATGAGCAGTTCTTC.

As DNA, the CDR3 is TGTGCCTGGAGTGAGACGAGGAGCACTGAAGCTTTCTTT. Amino acid sequence: CAWSETRSTEAFF. The chain uses TRBV30 and TRBJ1-1, with D unclear. Trimming left V 1 base short and J 4 bases short, with 10 bases between. CDR1 and CDR2 (germline): GTSNPN, SVGIG (reference sequence). This CDR3 has 13 residues.

In its sample, this clone was seen a few times. The chain recombines TRBV6-5 with TRBJ2-2; 7 bases are a match to TRBD1. V trimming: 7 bases; J trimming: 5 bases; junction bases outside the gene matches: 10. This CDR3 has 15 residues. Looked up from germline, CDR1 is MNHEY and CDR2 is SVGAGI. The CDR3 reads CASKGAEVFTGELFF. CDR3 nucleotides: TGTGCCAGCAAGGGGGCCGAAGTGTTTACCGGGGAGCTGTTTTTT.

The chain is built from TRBV4-3 and TRBJ1-1; 10 positions agree with TRBD1. Germline V gene data show CDR1 as LGHNA and CDR2 as YSLEER. The CDR3 runs 15 residues. V shed 4 bases, J shed 7 bases, and the junction held 9 bases outside the gene matches. In DNA form, the CDR3 reads TGCGCCAGCAGCCGTAAGACAGGGGGCAATATTGAAGCTTTCTTT. This gives the protein CASSRKTGGNIEAFF.

The chain uses TRBV5-6 and TRBJ2-7; TRBD2 matches 8 bases. Germline V gene lookup returns CDR1 SGHDT and CDR2 YYEEEE. Unmatched junction bases numbered 17, after V lost 4 bases and J lost 5 bases. The CDR3 spans 17 residues. For the CDR3, the DNA is TGTGCCAGCAGCCAGAGTACGGAATGGGGTAGCGGGAACGAGCAGTACTTC. Translated, it gives CASSQSTEWGSGNEQYF.

The chain couples TRBV19 to TRBJ2-2; D is unresolved. Looked up from germline, CDR1 is LNHDA and CDR2 is SQIVND (reference sequence). Trimming stripped 6 bases from V and 0 bases from J, with 5 bases between. The CDR3 has 13 residues. CDR3 in amino acids: CASSTANTGELFF. DNA for the CDR3: TGTGCCAGTAGCACAGCGAACACCGGGGAGCTGTTTTTT.

The gene calls are TRBV9 and TRBJ2-2, with D possibly TRBD2 on 5 matching bases. Trimming cost V 0 bases and J 0 bases, with 9 bases left between them. This CDR3 is built from 16 residues. Germline lookup yields CDR1 SGDLS and CDR2 YYNGEE. For the CDR3, the DNA is TGTGCCAGCAGCGTAGATCGAGCGGCGAACACCGGGGAGCTGTTTTTT. Its protein product is CASSVDRAANTGELFF.

The rearrangement links TRBV27 to TRBJ2-2; 8 bases are a match to TRBD1. Per the germline V gene, CDR1 is MNHEY and CDR2 is SMNVEV (reference sequence). V was clipped by 5 bases and J by 4 bases; unmatched bases: 9. The CDR3 consists of 16 residues. CDR3 residues: CASSPAGGASTGELFF. The DNA for the CDR3 is TGTGCCAGCAGTCCGGCAGGGGGCGCCAGCACCGGGGAGCTGTTTTTT.

The genes are TRBV25-1 and TRBJ1-6; 8 positions agree with TRBD1. Unmatched junction bases numbered 6, after V lost 2 bases and J lost 9 bases. The V gene's germline CDR1 is MGHDK and CDR2 SYGVNS. The CDR3 is 15 residues long. The CDR3 reads CASSEPTGGSSPLHF. The DNA for the CDR3 is TGTGCCAGCAGTGAACCTACAGGGGGATCTTCACCCCTCCACTTT.

This sequence joins TRBV5-1 and TRBJ1-4, with D tentatively TRBD1 (6 bases). Trimming left V 4 bases short and J 12 bases short, with 16 bases between. CDR3 length equals 13 residues. Germline V CDR1 and CDR2: SGHRS, YFSETQ. The CDR3 here is CASSPGLRQELFF. The CDR3 DNA follows: TGCGCCAGCAGCCCCGGCCTACGACAGGAACTGTTTTTT.

This clone came up once. This chain uses TRBV5-1 with TRBJ2-5; D remains ambiguous. The CDR3 length is 15 residues. The V gene lost 0 bases and the J gene lost 2 bases, with 11 bases spanning the gap. Per the germline V gene, CDR1 is SGHRS and CDR2 is YFSETQ. The CDR3 sequence: CASSLDPGLQETQYF. The DNA for the CDR3 is TGCGCCAGCAGCTTGGATCCGGGTTTACAAGAGACCCAGTACTTC.

The gene calls are TRBV7-8 and TRBJ2-7; 7 nucleotides match TRBD1. V dropped 4 bases and J dropped 0; count of bases not matched to a gene: 9. The CDR3 runs 16 residues. Germline CDR1 and CDR2: SGHVS and FQNEAQ. DNA of the CDR3: TGTGCCAGCAGCTCCCCTCAGGGGGTGAGCTCCTACGAGCAGTACTTC. Translated: CASSSPQGVSSYEQYF.

The chain uses TRBV20-1 and TRBJ1-4; tentative D call: TRBD1 (6 bases). The germline V and J ends were trimmed by 6 bases and 11 bases, with 13 bases remaining between them. In germline, CDR1 is DFQATT, CDR2 SNEGSKA (reference sequence). The CDR3 spans 11 residues. For the CDR3, the DNA is TGCAGTGCGCGGACAGATTCCAAACTGTTTTTT. Its protein product is CSARTDSKLFF.